The rows below give T cell receptor beta chains drawn from one sample of a study of blood T cell repertoires in COVID-19. The method was immunoSEQ multiplex PCR; TCRdb's version includes in-frame clones alone and lacks a portion of them. Of approximately 290,000 clones in the sample, 85% to 90% were seen once. Sequenced input: peripheral blood. The receptor set was obtained from a man aged 25-45 years with acute or convalescent COVID-19. The CDR3 runs from the conserved cysteine through the conserved F or W. Fields, in order: J gene, clone size, D gene, V gene, CDR3 DNA, CDR3 protein. A D gene is named only where the DNA matches it firmly. Some rows have no size entry. The others give once, few or many, or a class for an expanded clone.

j_gene: TRBJ1-5
abundance: -
d_gene: -
v_gene: TRBV27
CDR3nt: TGTGCCAGCAGGCCCCTGGACAGCAGCAATCAGCCCCAGCATTTT
CDR3aa: CASRPLDSSNQPQHF

j_gene: TRBJ2-1
abundance: -
d_gene: -
v_gene: TRBV5-4
CDR3nt: TGTGCCAGCAGCTCCGTTGGTACAGGGAGTGGCAATGAGCAGTTCTTC
CDR3aa: CASSSVGTGSGNEQFF

j_gene: TRBJ1-2
abundance: -
d_gene: TRBD1
v_gene: TRBV12-3/TRBV12-4
CDR3nt: TGTGCCAGCAGATTCGGACAGGGGAATGGCTACACCTTC
CDR3aa: CASRFGQGNGYTF

j_gene: TRBJ2-3
abundance: -
d_gene: -
v_gene: TRBV5-4
CDR3nt: TGTGCCAGCAGCCCTACTTCTAACCCCCCAGATACGCAGTATTTT
CDR3aa: CASSPTSNPPDTQYF

j_gene: TRBJ1-2
abundance: -
d_gene: TRBD1
v_gene: TRBV7-9
CDR3nt: TGTGCCAGCAGCCTGGGGACAGACTATGGCTACACCTTC
CDR3aa: CASSLGTDYGYTF

j_gene: TRBJ1-2
abundance: -
d_gene: TRBD1
v_gene: TRBV4-1
CDR3nt: TGCGCCAGCAGCCACCTCACAGGGGTTTCAGTCTATGGCTACACCTTC
CDR3aa: CASSHLTGVSVYGYTF

j_gene: TRBJ2-3
abundance: -
d_gene: -
v_gene: TRBV6-1
CDR3nt: TGTGCCAGCAGTGATAGTTCCAGGCGCACAGATACGCAGTATTTT
CDR3aa: CASSDSSRRTDTQYF

j_gene: TRBJ2-5
abundance: -
d_gene: TRBD1
v_gene: TRBV6-5
CDR3nt: TGTGCCAGCAGTTACTCTGAATGGGACAGGAAAGAGACCCAGTACTTC
CDR3aa: CASSYSEWDRKETQYF

j_gene: TRBJ2-3
abundance: -
d_gene: -
v_gene: TRBV3-1/TRBV3-2
CDR3nt: TGTGCCAGCAGCCTGAACTTCTTTTGGGATACGCAGTATTTT
CDR3aa: CASSLNFFWDTQYF

j_gene: TRBJ1-4
abundance: -
d_gene: -
v_gene: TRBV10-2
CDR3nt: TGCGCCAGCAGCAATACCGGGGCTAATGAAAAACTGTTTTTT
CDR3aa: CASSNTGANEKLFF

j_gene: TRBJ1-2
abundance: -
d_gene: -
v_gene: TRBV27
CDR3nt: TGTGCCAGCAGTTTCACACGAAACTACACGATGACCGCCCTCTTAAAAAACTATGGCTACACCTTC
CDR3aa: CASSFTRNYTMTALLKNYGYTF

j_gene: TRBJ1-5
abundance: -
d_gene: -
v_gene: TRBV13
CDR3nt: TGTGCCAGCAGCTTAGGCCGATCTGAGGGTCAGCCCCAGCATTTT
CDR3aa: CASSLGRSEGQPQHF

j_gene: TRBJ1-2
abundance: -
d_gene: TRBD1
v_gene: TRBV9
CDR3nt: TGTGCCAGCAGCCCCGACAGGGGATCTGGCTACACCTTC
CDR3aa: CASSPDRGSGYTF

j_gene: TRBJ1-2
abundance: -
d_gene: TRBD1
v_gene: TRBV28
CDR3nt: TGTGCCAGCAGGCAGGGGGTATCCTATGGCTACACCTTC
CDR3aa: CASRQGVSYGYTF

j_gene: TRBJ2-1
abundance: -
d_gene: TRBD2
v_gene: TRBV5-5
CDR3nt: TGTGCCAGCAGGCGGGGGACTAGCGGGAGGGTCAATGAGCAGTTCTTC
CDR3aa: CASRRGTSGRVNEQFF

j_gene: TRBJ1-1
abundance: -
d_gene: -
v_gene: TRBV29-1
CDR3nt: TGCAGCGTGGAACATACTTATTCTAACACTGAAGCTTTCTTT
CDR3aa: CSVEHTYSNTEAFF

j_gene: TRBJ1-1
abundance: -
d_gene: -
v_gene: TRBV18
CDR3nt: TGTGCCAGCTCAACAGGCCGGGGAGGCCCTGAAGCTTTCTTT
CDR3aa: CASSTGRGGPEAFF

j_gene: TRBJ1-2
abundance: -
d_gene: TRBD1
v_gene: TRBV19
CDR3nt: TGTGCCAGTAGTATACCCAAAACAGGGGATGCCTATGGCTACACCTTC
CDR3aa: CASSIPKTGDAYGYTF

j_gene: TRBJ2-1
abundance: -
d_gene: TRBD1
v_gene: TRBV4-2
CDR3nt: TGTGCCAGCAGCGTCCGGGGACAGGGAAGAAGATCCTACAATGAGCAGTTCTTC
CDR3aa: CASSVRGQGRRSYNEQFF

j_gene: TRBJ1-6
abundance: -
d_gene: TRBD1
v_gene: TRBV6-6
CDR3nt: TGTGCCTCGAAGGGGACAGGGGTCTCACCCCTCCACTTT
CDR3aa: CASKGTGVSPLHF

j_gene: TRBJ2-2
abundance: -
d_gene: TRBD1
v_gene: TRBV30
CDR3nt: TGTGCCTGGAGTACAGGGGGTTTAGGCGGGGAGCTGTTTTTT
CDR3aa: CAWSTGGLGGELFF

j_gene: TRBJ1-1
abundance: -
d_gene: TRBD1
v_gene: TRBV27
CDR3nt: TGTGCCAGCAGTTCCCACCAAAACCTAGAAAAGGGACAGGAGAACACTGAAGCTTTCTTT
CDR3aa: CASSSHQNLEKGQENTEAFF

j_gene: TRBJ1-5
abundance: -
d_gene: TRBD1
v_gene: TRBV6-5
CDR3nt: TGTGCCAGCAGAACCGGGACAGGGACTCAGCCCCAGCATTTT
CDR3aa: CASRTGTGTQPQHF

j_gene: TRBJ2-5
abundance: -
d_gene: -
v_gene: TRBV5-1
CDR3nt: TGCGCCAGCAGCTCACTTACCAAAGAGACCCAGTACTTC
CDR3aa: CASSSLTKETQYF

j_gene: TRBJ2-7
abundance: -
d_gene: -
v_gene: TRBV1
CDR3nt: TGCACCAGCAGCCCCGGGACTTGCTGCCGGGACGAGCAGTACTTC
CDR3aa: CTSSPGTCCRDEQYF

j_gene: TRBJ1-6
abundance: once
d_gene: TRBD1
v_gene: TRBV27
CDR3nt: TGTGCCAGCAGTGTAACCGGGACAGGGTACAATTCACCCCTCCACTTT
CDR3aa: CASSVTGTGYNSPLHF

j_gene: TRBJ2-3
abundance: -
d_gene: TRBD2
v_gene: TRBV30
CDR3nt: TGTGCCTGGAGTGAAGGACTAGCGGGCCACACAGATACGCAGTATTTT
CDR3aa: CAWSEGLAGHTDTQYF

j_gene: TRBJ1-2
abundance: -
d_gene: TRBD1
v_gene: TRBV19
CDR3nt: TGTGCCAGTAGTATATCAGTCGGACAGGGCTATGGCTACACCTTC
CDR3aa: CASSISVGQGYGYTF

j_gene: TRBJ2-5
abundance: -
d_gene: -
v_gene: TRBV11-1
CDR3nt: TGTGCCAGCAGAGGCAGACTCGAGAAAGAGACCCAGTACTTC
CDR3aa: CASRGRLEKETQYF

j_gene: TRBJ2-1
abundance: -
d_gene: TRBD2
v_gene: TRBV27
CDR3nt: TGTGCCAGCAGGTCGCTAGCGGGGTTAGATCCGCAGTTCTTC
CDR3aa: CASRSLAGLDPQFF

j_gene: TRBJ2-1
abundance: -
d_gene: -
v_gene: TRBV19
CDR3nt: TGTGCCAGTAGTGCCCCACAGAACTTCTTTGAGCAGTTCTTC
CDR3aa: CASSAPQNFFEQFF

j_gene: TRBJ2-2
abundance: -
d_gene: -
v_gene: TRBV7-9
CDR3nt: TGTGCCAGCAGCCTCCGAGACACCGGGGAGCTGTTTTTT
CDR3aa: CASSLRDTGELFF

j_gene: TRBJ1-3
abundance: -
d_gene: -
v_gene: TRBV28
CDR3nt: TGTGCCAGCATTGGAGGATTCACTGGAAACACCATATATTTT
CDR3aa: CASIGGFTGNTIYF

j_gene: TRBJ1-5
abundance: -
d_gene: -
v_gene: TRBV12-5
CDR3nt: TGTGCTAGTGGTTCGACAGGAGGCAATCAGCCCCAGCATTTT
CDR3aa: CASGSTGGNQPQHF

j_gene: TRBJ1-4
abundance: -
d_gene: -
v_gene: TRBV28
CDR3nt: TGTGCCAGCAGTGGTGCAGACAAACTTCATAATGAAAAACTGTTTTTT
CDR3aa: CASSGADKLHNEKLFF